The 21 T cell receptor beta chains listed next were all sequenced from one sample in a study of graft-versus-host responses after intestinal transplantation. From the graft tissue, intraepithelial and lamina propria lymphocytes were released through processing. Some clones are missing from TCRdb's copy, which holds only in-frame ones; the method was immunoSEQ multiplex PCR. Of over 3,500 clones in the sample, 60% to 80% were seen once. The sequenced sample was ileum tissue, obtained 9 days after transplant. These receptors were taken from a human patient who received an intestinal transplant, so some T cells may come from the graft donor.

The rearrangement links TRBV28 to TRBJ2-5, with 10 bases matching TRBD2. With 6 bases clipped from V and 2 bases from J, the junction kept 3 bases outside the gene matches. The germline V gene has CDR1 MDHEN and CDR2 SYDVKM. The CDR3 sequence is 14 residues long. CDR3 in amino acids: CASSRAGGQETQYF. In nucleotides, the CDR3 is TGTGCCAGCAGCCGAGCGGGAGGGCAAGAGACCCAGTACTTC.

This chain uses TRBV13 with TRBJ2-4; D perhaps matches TRBD2 (6 bases). The V gene lost 6 bases and the J gene lost 8 bases, with 17 bases spanning the gap. CDR1 and CDR2 from the germline V gene are PRHDT and FYEKMQ (reference sequence). This CDR3 spans 14 amino acids. As DNA, the CDR3 is TGTGCCAGCAGTTGTGGGCCAGGCGGGGACATTCAGTACTTC. This translates into CASSCGPGGDIQYF.

This sequence joins TRBV30 and TRBJ2-3; D is unresolved. CDR1 and CDR2 from the germline V gene are GTSNPN and SVGIG (reference sequence). The CDR3 consists of 15 residues. The V end lost 1 base, the J end lost 5 bases, and 16 bases lay between the germline ends. The CDR3: CAWSGSNRDIDTQYF. CDR3 coding DNA: TGTGCCTGGAGTGGAAGTAACAGAGACATAGATACGCAGTATTTT.

The sample holds a few counts of this clone. The gene calls are TRBV19 and TRBJ1-2, with 7 bases that match TRBD1. Trimming took 1 base from V and 8 from J; bases not matched to a gene: 7. There are 14 residues in the CDR3. Germline-derived CDR1 and CDR2 are LNHDA and SQIVND (reference sequence). CDR3 DNA: TGTGCCAGTAGTATAGCCACCGGGACAGCGGGCTACACCTTC. Its translation is CASSIATGTAGYTF. Full variable domain (rest looked up from reference TRBV19 and TRBJ1-2): DGGITQSPKYLFRKEGQNVTLSCEQNLNHDAMYWYRQDPGQGLRLIYYSQIVNDFQKGDIAEGYSVSREKKESFPLTVTSAQKNPTAFYLCASSIATGTAGYTFGSGTRLTVV.

The gene calls are TRBV14 and TRBJ2-7; 9 bases are a match to TRBD2. This CDR3 is built from 18 residues. Per germline, CDR1 SGHDN and CDR2 FVKESK. The J segment lost 4 bases and the V segment lost 1 base, leaving 14 bases of the junction unmatched. Here the CDR3 reads CASSQVPRRGGYEYEQYF. CDR3 coding DNA: TGTGCCAGCAGCCAAGTGCCTCGGCGGGGGGGTTATGAGTACGAGCAGTACTTC.

The chain joins TRBV5-5 to TRBJ2-3; D is unclear. This CDR3 is 15 amino acids long. Germline V gives CDR1 SGHKS, CDR2 YYEKEE (reference sequence). Trimming removed 0 bases from V and 2 bases from J, with 10 bases in between. In nucleotides, the CDR3 is TGTGCCAGCAGCTTGGTAACTATTCCCACAGATACGCAGTATTTT. Protein: CASSLVTIPTDTQYF. Full variable domain (rest looked up from reference TRBV5-5 and TRBJ2-3): DAGVTQSPTHLIKTRGQQVTLRCSPISGHKSVSWYQQVLGQGPQFIFQYYEKEERGRGNFPDRFSARQFPNYSSELNVNALLLGDSALYLCASSLVTIPTDTQYFGPGTRLTVL.

To note about this clone: A read error may account for a junction end that differs from germline. The CDR3 protein is CASSLGFGNTIYF. As DNA, the CDR3 is TGTGCTAGCAGCTTGGGGTTTGGAAACACCATATATTTT. The chain links TRBV7-7 to TRBJ1-3; D gene uncertain. CDR1 and CDR2 (germline): SSHAT, FNYEAQ (reference sequence). The CDR3 loop spans 13 amino acids. The complete variable domain, with remaining parts taken from reference TRBV7-7 and TRBJ1-3, reads GAGVSQSPRYKVTKRGQDVTLRCDPISSHATLYWYQQALGQGPEFLTYFNYEAQPDKSGLPSDRFSAERPEGSISTLTIQRTEQRDSAMYRCASSLGFGNTIYFGEGSWLTVV.

The rearrangement uses TRBV6-1 and TRBJ2-7; 7 nucleotides agree with TRBD1. With V trimmed by 5 bases and J by 3 bases, 7 bases remained unmatched. CDR1 and CDR2 from the germline V gene are MNHNS and SASEGT. The CDR3 spans 14 residues. This chain's CDR3 is CASSFRDRYYEQYF. The CDR3 coding sequence is TGTGCCAGCAGTTTCCGGGACAGATACTACGAGCAGTACTTC.

CDR3 in amino acids: CAWSLPRWGIRQPQHF. CDR3 nucleotide sequence: TGTGCCTGGAGTCTACCCAGGTGGGGCATTCGTCAGCCCCAGCATTTT. The chain uses TRBV30 and TRBJ1-5; a weak D match, TRBD1 (5 bases). V was shortened by 2 bases and J by 6 bases, with 20 bases between the two germline ends. CDR3 size: 16 residues. The V gene's germline CDR1 is GTSNPN and CDR2 SVGIG (reference sequence).

As for this clone: At the DNA level, this CDR3 is encoded by other sequences in the same sample as well. The gene calls are TRBV2 and TRBJ1-2; D possibly corresponds to TRBD1 (6 bases). V was pared by 6 bases and J by 8 bases, with 16 bases between. The CDR3 length is 13 residues. CDR1 is SNHLY, CDR2 FYNNEI, per germline. In DNA form, the CDR3 reads TGTGCCAGCAGCTCTTACAGGGCAGGAGGCTACACCTTC. Its protein is CASSSYRAGGYTF.

This clone was seen a single time. This sequence joins TRBV6-1 and TRBJ1-2; D not resolved. This CDR3 contains 14 residues. The V gene lost 1 base and the J gene lost 4 bases, with 10 bases spanning the gap. Per germline, CDR1 MNHNS and CDR2 SASEGT. The CDR3, as DNA: TGTGCCAGCAGTGAAGAAGTCAGTTTCTATGGCTACACCTTC. Translating gives CASSEEVSFYGYTF.

The chain combines TRBV25-1 with TRBJ2-2; possibly TRBD1 or TRBD2 for D (5 bases each). This CDR3 is 17 amino acids long. Per the germline V gene, CDR1 is MGHDK and CDR2 is SYGVNS. V gave up 4 bases and J gave up 5 bases, with 20 bases separating them. CDR3 sequence (DNA): TGTGCCAGCAGTGCACCCCGGGGCCCGGAAACTACCGGGGAGCTGTTTTTT. The encoded protein is CASSAPRGPETTGELFF.

This chain uses TRBV18 with TRBJ2-3; no firm D call. The germline V gene has CDR1 KGHSH and CDR2 LQKENI. The CDR3 is made up of 13 amino acids. V lost 4 bases to trimming and J lost 2 bases, with 7 bases between them. CDR3 coding DNA: TGTGCCAGCTCACAGGGTATCACAGATACGCAGTATTTT. Translation: CASSQGITDTQYF.

A single count supports this clone. The rearrangement links TRBV5-8 to TRBJ2-5, with D unresolved. The J call could be wrong; TRBJ2-7 is a better fit for the DNA end. Germline V gives CDR1 SGHTS, CDR2 YDEGEE. This CDR3 is 13 amino acids long. CDR3 in DNA: TGTGCCAGCAGCTTCGGGTTGGTCTACGAGCAGTACTTC. Translated: CASSFGLVYEQYF.

The genes are TRBV28 and TRBJ2-5, with a possible D match to TRBD1 (6 bases). V was pared by 5 bases and J by 4 bases, with 29 bases between. CDR1 and CDR2 (germline): MDHEN, SYDVKM. CDR3 size: 19 residues. The CDR3 DNA reads TGTGCCAGCAGTCCAATTTCTGGGGAGTTACTTCAGGGGAGAGAGACCCAGTACTTC. Its protein is CASSPISGELLQGRETQYF.

The table lists this clone with a few counts. The V gene is TRBV21-1, the J gene TRBJ2-1; whether TRBD2, the table's D call, matches the DNA was not checked. TRBV21-1 is a pseudogene. This CDR3 contains 20 residues. The CDR3 loop is CASSKGKTSGRARSYNEQFF. DNA of the CDR3: TGTGCCAGCAGCAAAGGTAAGACTAGCGGGAGGGCCCGGTCCTACAATGAGCAGTTCTTC.

The V gene is TRBV4-2, the J gene TRBJ2-5, with TRBD2 matching 9 bases. The germline V gene has CDR1 LGHNA and CDR2 YNFKEQ. J gave up 1 base and V 0 bases, and 0 bases lay outside the gene matches. CDR3 size: 15 residues. The chain's CDR3 is CASSQERGGQETQYF. CDR3 nucleotide sequence: TGTGCCAGCAGCCAAGAGCGGGGGGGCCAAGAGACCCAGTACTTC.

The chain is built from TRBV12-2 and TRBJ1-2. TRBV12-2 is a documented pseudogene. CDR3 length: 14 amino acids. CDR3 residues: CASRLPGGIYGYTF. The CDR3 nucleotides read TGTGCAAGTCGCTTACCGGGGGGAATCTATGGCTACACCTTC.

The chain carries TRBV4-1 and TRBJ2-3; 7 bases agree with TRBD2. The trim removed 2 bases at V and 5 bases at J, leaving 25 bases unmatched. Germline loops: CDR1 MGHRA, CDR2 YSYEKL. The CDR3 consists of 21 residues. CDR3 sequence reads: CASSQTVFFVAGVRDGDTQYF. In DNA, the CDR3 is TGCGCCAGCAGCCAAACCGTATTTTTCGTAGCGGGTGTACGCGACGGAGATACGCAGTATTTT.

The rearrangement links TRBV5-1 to TRBJ1-1; D uncertain. Deletions cut 0 bases from V and 1 base from J, with 16 bases between. Germline V gene lookup returns CDR1 SGHRS and CDR2 YFSETQ. This CDR3 spans 17 amino acids. The CDR3 DNA reads as TGCGCCAGCAGCTTGGAACCCCCTACGCGCGGGAACACTGAAGCTTTCTTT. Translating gives CASSLEPPTRGNTEAFF.

This chain connects TRBV23-1 to TRBJ2-3; 11 positions agree with TRBD2. TRBV23-1 is identified as an open reading frame with a role that is uncertain. The CDR3 covers 18 residues. Germline trimming cut 3 bases from V and 5 bases from J; bases unmatched to any gene: 13. CDR3 sequence reads: CASSHPPRTSGSLDTQYF. The CDR3 bases are TGCGCCAGCAGTCACCCCCCCCGCACTAGCGGGAGCCTAGATACGCAGTATTTT.